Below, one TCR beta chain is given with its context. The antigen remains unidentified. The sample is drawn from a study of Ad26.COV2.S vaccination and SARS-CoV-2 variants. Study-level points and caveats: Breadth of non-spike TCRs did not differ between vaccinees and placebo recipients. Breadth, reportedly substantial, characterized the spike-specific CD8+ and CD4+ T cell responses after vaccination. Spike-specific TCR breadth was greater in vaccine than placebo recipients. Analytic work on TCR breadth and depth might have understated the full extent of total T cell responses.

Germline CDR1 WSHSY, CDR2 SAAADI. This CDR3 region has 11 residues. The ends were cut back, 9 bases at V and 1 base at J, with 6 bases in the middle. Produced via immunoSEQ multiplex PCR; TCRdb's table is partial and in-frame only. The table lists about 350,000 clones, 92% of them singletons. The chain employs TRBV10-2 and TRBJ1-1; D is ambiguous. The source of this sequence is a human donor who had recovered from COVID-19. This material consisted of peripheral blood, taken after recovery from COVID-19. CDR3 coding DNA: TGCGCCAGTAGACAGAACACTGAAGCTTTCTTT. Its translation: CASRQNTEAFF.